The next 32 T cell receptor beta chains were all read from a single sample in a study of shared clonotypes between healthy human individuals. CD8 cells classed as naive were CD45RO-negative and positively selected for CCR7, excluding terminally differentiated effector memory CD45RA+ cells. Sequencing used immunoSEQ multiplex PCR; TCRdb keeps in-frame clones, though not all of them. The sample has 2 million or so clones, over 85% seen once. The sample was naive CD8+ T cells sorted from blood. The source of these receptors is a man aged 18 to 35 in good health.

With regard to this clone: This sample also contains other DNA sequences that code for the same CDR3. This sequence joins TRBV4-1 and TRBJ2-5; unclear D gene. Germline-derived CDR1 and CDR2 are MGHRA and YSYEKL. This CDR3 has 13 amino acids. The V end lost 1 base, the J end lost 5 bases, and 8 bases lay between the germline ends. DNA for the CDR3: TGCGCCAGCAGCCAAGGCGGAGTGGAGACCCAGTACTTC. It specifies CASSQGGVETQYF.

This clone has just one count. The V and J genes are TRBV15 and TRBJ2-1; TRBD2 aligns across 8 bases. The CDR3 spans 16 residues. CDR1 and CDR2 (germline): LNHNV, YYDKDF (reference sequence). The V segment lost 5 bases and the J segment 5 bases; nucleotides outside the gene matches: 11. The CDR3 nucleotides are TGTGCCACCAGCCACTGGCCGGAAGCGGGGGACAATGAGCAGTTCTTC. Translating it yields CATSHWPEAGDNEQFF.

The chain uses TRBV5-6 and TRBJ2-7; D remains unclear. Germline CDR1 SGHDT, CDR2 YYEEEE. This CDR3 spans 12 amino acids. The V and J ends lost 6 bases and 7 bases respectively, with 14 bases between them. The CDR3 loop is CASTILLGEQYF. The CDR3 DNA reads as TGTGCCAGCACCATCCTACTGGGTGAGCAGTACTTC.

CDR3 bases: TGTGCCAGCAGTAGGGGACAGGGATACGAGCAGTACTTC. This sequence encodes CASSRGQGYEQYF. The rearrangement links TRBV27 to TRBJ2-7, with 9 bases identical to TRBD1. This CDR3 is built from 13 residues. The germline CDR1 and CDR2 sequences are MNHEY and SMNVEV (reference sequence). Trimming took 5 bases from V and 4 from J; bases not matched to a gene: 3.

CDR3 DNA sequence: TGTGCCAGCAGTTGGGTGGAGGGGGACACTGAAGCTTTCTTT. It specifies CASSWVEGDTEAFF. The rearrangement joins TRBV27 to TRBJ1-1, with D tentatively TRBD1 (6 bases). V was clipped by 4 bases and J by 3 bases, with 12 bases between them. Germline V lookup: CDR1 MNHEY, CDR2 SMNVEV (reference sequence). CDR3 length: 14 residues.

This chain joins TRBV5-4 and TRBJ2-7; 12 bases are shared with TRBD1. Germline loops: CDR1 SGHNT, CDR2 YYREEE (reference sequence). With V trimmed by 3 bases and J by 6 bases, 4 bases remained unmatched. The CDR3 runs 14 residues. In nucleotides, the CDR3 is TGTGCCAGCAGCTCGGGACAGGGGGCGCGCGAGCAGTACTTC. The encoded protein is CASSSGQGAREQYF.

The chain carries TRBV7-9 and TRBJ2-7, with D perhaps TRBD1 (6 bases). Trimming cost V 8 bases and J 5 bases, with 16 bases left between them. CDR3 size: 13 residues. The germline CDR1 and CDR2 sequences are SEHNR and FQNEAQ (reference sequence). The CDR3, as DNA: TGTGCCAGCCGCAGTGGGGGCAAGGACGAGCAGTACTTC. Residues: CASRSGGKDEQYF.

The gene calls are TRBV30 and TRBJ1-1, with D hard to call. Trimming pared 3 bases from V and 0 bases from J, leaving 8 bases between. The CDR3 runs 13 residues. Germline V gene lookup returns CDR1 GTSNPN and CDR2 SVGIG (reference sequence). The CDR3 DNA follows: TGTGCCTGGAGCAACGCTTTGAACACTGAAGCTTTCTTT. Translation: CAWSNALNTEAFF.

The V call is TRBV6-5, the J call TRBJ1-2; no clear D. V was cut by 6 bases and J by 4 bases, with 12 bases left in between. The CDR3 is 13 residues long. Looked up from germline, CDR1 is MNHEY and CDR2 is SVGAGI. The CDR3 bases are TGTGCCAGCAGCTACGACATCTTCTATGGCTACACCTTC. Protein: CASSYDIFYGYTF.

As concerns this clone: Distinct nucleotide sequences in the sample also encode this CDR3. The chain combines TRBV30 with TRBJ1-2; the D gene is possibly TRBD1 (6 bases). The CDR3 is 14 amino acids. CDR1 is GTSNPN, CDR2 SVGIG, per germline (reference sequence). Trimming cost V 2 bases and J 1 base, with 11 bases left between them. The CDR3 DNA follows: TGTGCCTGGAGTTGGGAGGACAGTAACTATGGCTACACCTTC. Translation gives CAWSWEDSNYGYTF. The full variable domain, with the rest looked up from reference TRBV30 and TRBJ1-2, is SQTIHQWPATLVQPVGSPLSLECTVEGTSNPNLYWYRQAAGRGLQLLFYSVGIGQISSEVPQNLSASRPQDRQFILSSKKLLLSDSGFYLCAWSWEDSNYGYTFGSGTRLTVV.

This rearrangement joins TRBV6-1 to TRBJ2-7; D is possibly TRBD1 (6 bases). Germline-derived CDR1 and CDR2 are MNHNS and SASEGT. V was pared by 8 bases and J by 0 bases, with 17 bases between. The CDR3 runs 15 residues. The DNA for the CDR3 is TGTGCCAGCCGCTTAGATAGGGACAACTCCTACGAGCAGTACTTC. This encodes CASRLDRDNSYEQYF.

This chain's CDR3 is CASSLSGGHTDTQYF. Here the CDR3 DNA reads TGTGCCAGCAGTTTGAGCGGGGGGCACACAGATACGCAGTATTTT. The gene calls are TRBV28 and TRBJ2-3; 9 bases agree with TRBD2. The CDR3 sequence is 15 residues long. In germline, CDR1 is MDHEN, CDR2 SYDVKM. J gave up 2 bases and V 3 bases, and 3 bases lay outside the gene matches.

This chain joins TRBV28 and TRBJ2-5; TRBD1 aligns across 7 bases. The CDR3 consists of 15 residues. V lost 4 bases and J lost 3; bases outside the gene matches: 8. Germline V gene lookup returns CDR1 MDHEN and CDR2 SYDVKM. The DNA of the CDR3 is TGTGCCAGCAGTTGGGGAACAGGGGTGGAAGAGACCCAGTACTTC. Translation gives CASSWGTGVEETQYF.

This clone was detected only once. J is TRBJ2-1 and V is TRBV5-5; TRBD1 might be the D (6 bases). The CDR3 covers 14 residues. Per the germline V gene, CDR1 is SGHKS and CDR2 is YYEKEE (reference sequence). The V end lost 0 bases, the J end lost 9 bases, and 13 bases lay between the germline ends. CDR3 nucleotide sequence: TGTGCCAGCAGCTTGGCTACAGGGACGGGTGAGCAGTTCTTC. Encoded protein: CASSLATGTGEQFF.

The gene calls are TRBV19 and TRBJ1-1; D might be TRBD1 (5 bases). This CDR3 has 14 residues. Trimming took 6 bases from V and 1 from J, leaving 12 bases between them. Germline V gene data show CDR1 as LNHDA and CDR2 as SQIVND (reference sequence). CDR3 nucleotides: TGTGCCAGTAGCTGGGGGGACCAGAACACTGAAGCTTTCTTT. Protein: CASSWGDQNTEAFF.

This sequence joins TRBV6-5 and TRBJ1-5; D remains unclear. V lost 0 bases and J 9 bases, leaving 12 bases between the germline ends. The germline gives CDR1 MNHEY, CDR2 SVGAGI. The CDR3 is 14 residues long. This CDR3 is CASSYSESMGPQHF. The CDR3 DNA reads TGTGCCAGCAGTTACTCGGAATCGATGGGGCCCCAGCATTTT.

The CDR3 sequence is CASSLQGPAYEQYF. The CDR3 DNA reads TGTGCCAGCAGCTTGCAGGGGCCTGCCTACGAGCAGTACTTC. The chain carries TRBV7-9 and TRBJ2-7; the D gene is possibly TRBD1 (6 bases). There are 14 residues in the CDR3. Trimming cost V 3 bases and J 2 bases, with 11 bases left between them. Per the germline V gene, CDR1 is SEHNR and CDR2 is FQNEAQ (reference sequence).

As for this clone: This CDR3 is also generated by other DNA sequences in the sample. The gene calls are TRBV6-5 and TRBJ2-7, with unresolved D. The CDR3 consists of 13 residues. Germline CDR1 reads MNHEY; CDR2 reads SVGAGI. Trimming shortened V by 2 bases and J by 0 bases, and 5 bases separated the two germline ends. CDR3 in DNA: TGTGCCAGCAGTTACAGTAGCTCCTACGAGCAGTACTTC. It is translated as CASSYSSSYEQYF.

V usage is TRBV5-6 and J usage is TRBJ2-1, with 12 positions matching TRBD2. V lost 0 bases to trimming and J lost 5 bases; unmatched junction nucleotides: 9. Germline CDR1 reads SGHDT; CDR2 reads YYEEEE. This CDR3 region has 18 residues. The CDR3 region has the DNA TGTGCCAGCAGCTTGGATCGACTAGCGGGAGTTCCCGACAATGAGCAGTTCTTC. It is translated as CASSLDRLAGVPDNEQFF.

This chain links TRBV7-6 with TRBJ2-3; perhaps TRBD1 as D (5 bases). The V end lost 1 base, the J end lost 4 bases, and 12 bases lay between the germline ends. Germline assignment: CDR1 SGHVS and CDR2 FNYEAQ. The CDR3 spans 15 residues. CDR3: CASSLGFMGPDTQYF. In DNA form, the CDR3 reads TGTGCCAGCAGCTTAGGTTTCATGGGGCCAGATACGCAGTATTTT. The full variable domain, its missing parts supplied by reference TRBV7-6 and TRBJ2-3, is GAGVSQSPRYKVTKRGQDVALRCDPISGHVSLYWYRQALGQGPEFLTYFNYEAQQDKSGLPNDRFSAERPEGSISTLTIQRTEQRDSAMYRCASSLGFMGPDTQYFGPGTRLTVL.

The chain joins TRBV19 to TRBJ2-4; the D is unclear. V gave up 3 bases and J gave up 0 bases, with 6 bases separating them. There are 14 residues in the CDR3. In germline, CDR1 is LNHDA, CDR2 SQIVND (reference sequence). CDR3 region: CASSMLGAKNIQYF. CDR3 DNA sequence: TGTGCCAGTAGTATGCTAGGAGCCAAAAACATTCAGTACTTC. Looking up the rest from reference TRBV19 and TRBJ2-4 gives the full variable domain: DGGITQSPKYLFRKEGQNVTLSCEQNLNHDAMYWYRQDPGQGLRLIYYSQIVNDFQKGDIAEGYSVSREKKESFPLTVTSAQKNPTAFYLCASSMLGAKNIQYFGAGTRLSVL.

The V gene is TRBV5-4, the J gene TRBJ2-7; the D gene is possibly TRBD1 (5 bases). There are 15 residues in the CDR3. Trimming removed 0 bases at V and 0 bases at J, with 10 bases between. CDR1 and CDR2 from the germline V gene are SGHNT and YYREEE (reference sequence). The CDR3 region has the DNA TGTGCCAGCAGCTTGGACAGGAAACTCTCCTACGAGCAGTACTTC. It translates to CASSLDRKLSYEQYF.

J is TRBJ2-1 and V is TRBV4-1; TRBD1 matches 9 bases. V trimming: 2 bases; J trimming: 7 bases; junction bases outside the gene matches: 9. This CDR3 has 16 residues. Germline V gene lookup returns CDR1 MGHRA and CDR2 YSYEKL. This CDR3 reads CASSQLPGQGTNEQFF. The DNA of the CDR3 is TGCGCCAGCAGCCAACTTCCGGGACAGGGTACAAATGAGCAGTTCTTC.

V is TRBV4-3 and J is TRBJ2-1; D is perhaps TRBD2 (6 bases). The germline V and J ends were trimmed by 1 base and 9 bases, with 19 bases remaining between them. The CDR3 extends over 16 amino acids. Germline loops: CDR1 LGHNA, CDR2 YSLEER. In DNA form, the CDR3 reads TGCGCCAGCAGCCAAGGACCCCAGCGGGCTGGAAGTGAGCAGTTCTTC. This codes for CASSQGPQRAGSEQFF.

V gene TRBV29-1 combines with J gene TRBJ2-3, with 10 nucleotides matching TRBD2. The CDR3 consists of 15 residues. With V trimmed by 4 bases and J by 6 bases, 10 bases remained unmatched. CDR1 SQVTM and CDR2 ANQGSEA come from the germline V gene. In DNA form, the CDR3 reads TGCAGCGTTGGATTAGCGGGAGGACCGGGGGATACGCAGTATTTT. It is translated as CSVGLAGGPGDTQYF.

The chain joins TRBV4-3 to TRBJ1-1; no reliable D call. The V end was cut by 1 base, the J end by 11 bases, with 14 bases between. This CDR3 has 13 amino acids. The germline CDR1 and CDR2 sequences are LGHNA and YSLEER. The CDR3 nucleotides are TGCGCCAGCAGCCAAGTCGAAGGCGTCGAGGCTTTCTTT. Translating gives CASSQVEGVEAFF.

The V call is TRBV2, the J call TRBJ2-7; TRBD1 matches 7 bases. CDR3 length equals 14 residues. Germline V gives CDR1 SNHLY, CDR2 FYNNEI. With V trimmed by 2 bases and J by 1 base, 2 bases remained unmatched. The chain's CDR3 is CASSETGESYEQYF. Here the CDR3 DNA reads TGTGCCAGCAGTGAAACAGGGGAATCCTACGAGCAGTACTTC.

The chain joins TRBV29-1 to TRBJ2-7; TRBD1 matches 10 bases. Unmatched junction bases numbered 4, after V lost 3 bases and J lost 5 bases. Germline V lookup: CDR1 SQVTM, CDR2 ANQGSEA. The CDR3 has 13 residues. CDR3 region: CSVDRTGGNEQYF. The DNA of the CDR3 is TGCAGCGTTGACCGGACAGGGGGTAACGAGCAGTACTTC.

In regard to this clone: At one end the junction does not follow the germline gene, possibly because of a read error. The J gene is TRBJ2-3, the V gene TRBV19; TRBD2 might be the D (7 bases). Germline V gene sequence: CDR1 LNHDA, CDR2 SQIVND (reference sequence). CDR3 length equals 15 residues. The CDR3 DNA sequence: TGCGCAGTCGGCGGGGGCAGAGCCTTCACAGATACGCAGTATTTT. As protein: CAVGGGRAFTDTQYF.

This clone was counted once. Written as DNA, the CDR3 is TGTGCCATCAGTGAGGACAGGGACCACGAGCAGTACTTC. Translation gives CAISEDRDHEQYF. This chain connects TRBV10-3 to TRBJ2-7; 7 bases are a match to TRBD1. V shed 2 bases and J 5 bases; nucleotides not matched to a gene: 3. Looked up from germline, CDR1 is ENHRY and CDR2 is SYGVKD. The CDR3 is 13 amino acids.

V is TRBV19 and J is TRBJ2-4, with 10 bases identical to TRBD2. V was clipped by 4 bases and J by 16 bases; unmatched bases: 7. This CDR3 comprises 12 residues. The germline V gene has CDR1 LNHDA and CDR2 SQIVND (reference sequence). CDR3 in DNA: TGTGCCAGTAGTACCCCCGGACTAGCGGTTTACTTC. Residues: CASSTPGLAVYF.

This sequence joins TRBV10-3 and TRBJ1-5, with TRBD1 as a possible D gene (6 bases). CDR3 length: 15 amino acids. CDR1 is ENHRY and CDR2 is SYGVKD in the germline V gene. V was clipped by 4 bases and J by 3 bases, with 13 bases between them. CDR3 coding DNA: TGTGCCATCAGTGTGTGGGACATCGTCAATCAGCCCCAGCATTTT. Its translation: CAISVWDIVNQPQHF.